This T cell receptor (beta chain) stems from a study of cytomegalovirus exposure and HLA in healthy donors. The germline V gene encodes CDR1 LNHDA and CDR2 SQIVND (reference sequence). The CDR3 contains 15 residues. J lost 15 bases, V lost 0 bases, and 12 bases had no gene match. Points on this clone: Antigen specificity is unknown.

PCR was performed using 60 Vbeta and 13 Jbeta primers. Profiling relied on immunoSEQ multiplex PCR, and the TCRdb table lists in-frame clones only, not all of them. Of over 70,000 clones in the sample, about 80% were seen once. Overall study results and limits: The study recorded over 150 TCR beta chains that were cytomegalovirus-associated. Per a later analysis, about 17,000 TCR beta sequences showed association with HLA alleles at 0.05 false discovery rate.

This TCR derives from a male donor in good health and CMV-seronegative. The sample consisted of PBMCs. This chain links TRBV19 with TRBJ2-1, with 9 bases fitting TRBD1. The CDR3 here is CASSIDRIAGTGLFF. CDR3 nucleotide sequence: TGTGCCAGTAGTATAGATCGGATTGCCGGGACAGGGCTGTTCTTC.